This TCR beta chain derives from a study of blood T cell repertoires in COVID-19. Repertoires were generated with immunoSEQ multiplex PCR, while TCRdb's copy carries only in-frame clones and drops some. The table shows some 260,000 clones, with 65% to 85% occurring only once. The germline gives CDR1 SGHAT, CDR2 FQNNGV. CDR3 length: 14 residues. Deletions cut 5 bases from V and 14 bases from J, with 19 bases between. This clone was observed a handful of times. The V call is TRBV11-2, the J call TRBJ1-6; weak D call: TRBD1 (5 bases). Sequencing input: peripheral blood. The clonotype originates from a woman aged 40 to 49 with active or convalescent COVID-19. CDR3 loop: CASSEVTGRGALHF. The CDR3 nucleotides are TGTGCCAGCAGCGAGGTAACGGGCCGGGGGGCCCTCCACTTT.